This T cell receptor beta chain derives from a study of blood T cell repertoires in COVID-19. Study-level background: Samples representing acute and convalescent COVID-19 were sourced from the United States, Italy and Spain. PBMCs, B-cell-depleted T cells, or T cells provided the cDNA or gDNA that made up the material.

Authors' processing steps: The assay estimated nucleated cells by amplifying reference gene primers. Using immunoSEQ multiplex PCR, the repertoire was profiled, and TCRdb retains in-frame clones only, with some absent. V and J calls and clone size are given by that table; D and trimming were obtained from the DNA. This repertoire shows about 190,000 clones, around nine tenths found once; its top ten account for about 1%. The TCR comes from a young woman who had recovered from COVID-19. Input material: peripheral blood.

The CDR3 here is CASTVDRARQPQHF. The CDR3 nucleotides are TGTGCCAGCACGGTTGACAGGGCACGACAGCCCCAGCATTTT. The rearrangement joins TRBV6-5 to TRBJ1-5, with TRBD1 identical over 7 bases. V lost 7 bases to trimming and J lost 7 bases; unmatched junction nucleotides: 10. The CDR3 length is 14 residues. Germline V CDR1 and CDR2: MNHEY, SVGAGI.